This T cell receptor beta chain was recovered during a study of early T cells in non-severe SARS-CoV-2 infection listed by TCRdb under 2021. Regarding the study in general: Because TCR sequencing was done on bulk RNA from unsorted whole blood, the alpha and beta chains could not be paired. Overall study outcomes, separate from this receptor: Matching against VDJdb was skewed toward anti-spike CD8 responses, likely underestimated virus-specific expansions, and missed private and CD4 specificities.

Set within a cohort of healthcare workers in London, UK, this nested case-control study involved weekly PCR testing of nasopharyngeal swabs along with blood sampling. Healthcare workers were recruited between 23 and 31 March 2020, during the week of the UK lockdown, and were followed weekly for up to about 15 weeks. The library was made by 5' RACE. The sequencer listed for this sample is NextSeq 500. The TCR library protocol attached unique molecular identifiers to individual cDNA molecules to correct for sequencing error and PCR bias. Sequencing covered both TCR alpha and beta chains, and within each sample the abundances of alpha and beta sequences were tightly co-correlated. The study's processing was this. Decombinator V4 was used to annotate the V gene, J gene and CDR3 of the TCR sequences. Expanded TCRs were defined as changing significantly between any two time points under a Poisson model with p below 0.0001. TCR abundances were normalised to the total number of TCRs sequenced per sample and expressed as counts per million. VDJdb, accessed 1 November 2021, was searched for CMV, EBV and SARS-CoV-2 annotated TCRs, excluding TCRs annotated for multiple antigens. The raw public reads went through TCRdb reprocessing: fastp at Q25, MiXCR clone calling, in-frame beta chains kept. Each entry is one CDR3 protein sequence, shown with its most common DNA and genes. The V and J calls, along with clone size, are taken from TCRdb and not from the paper's own processing. For this sample there are around 39,000 distinct CDR3 sequences; 7.5% to 9% appear just once. The top ten clonotypes cover roughly an eighth of the sample.

In its sample, this clonotype was seen a few times. This clone's antigen is unknown. No base quality values were provided; no much bigger clone lies one nucleotide off. The sequence derives from an adult who was a healthcare worker with PCR-confirmed SARS-CoV-2 infection or an uninfected control (not recorded which). Sequencing was performed on whole blood, taken at baseline.

Here the CDR3 is given as CASSLLTPGNTGELFF. The DNA sequence is as follows: TGCGCCAGCAGCTTATTGACACCGGGGAACACCGGGGAGCTGTTTTTT. The sequence is built from TRBV5-1 and TRBJ2-2; the D gene cannot be resolved reliably. V lost 2 bases and J lost 1 base; the stretch between them is 12 bases long. The CDR3 holds 16 amino acids from the cysteine to the phenylalanine. The entry retains the CDR3 DNA only, 48 bases that are in frame from base 1. Via the germline V gene, CDR1 is SGHRS and CDR2 YFSETQ.